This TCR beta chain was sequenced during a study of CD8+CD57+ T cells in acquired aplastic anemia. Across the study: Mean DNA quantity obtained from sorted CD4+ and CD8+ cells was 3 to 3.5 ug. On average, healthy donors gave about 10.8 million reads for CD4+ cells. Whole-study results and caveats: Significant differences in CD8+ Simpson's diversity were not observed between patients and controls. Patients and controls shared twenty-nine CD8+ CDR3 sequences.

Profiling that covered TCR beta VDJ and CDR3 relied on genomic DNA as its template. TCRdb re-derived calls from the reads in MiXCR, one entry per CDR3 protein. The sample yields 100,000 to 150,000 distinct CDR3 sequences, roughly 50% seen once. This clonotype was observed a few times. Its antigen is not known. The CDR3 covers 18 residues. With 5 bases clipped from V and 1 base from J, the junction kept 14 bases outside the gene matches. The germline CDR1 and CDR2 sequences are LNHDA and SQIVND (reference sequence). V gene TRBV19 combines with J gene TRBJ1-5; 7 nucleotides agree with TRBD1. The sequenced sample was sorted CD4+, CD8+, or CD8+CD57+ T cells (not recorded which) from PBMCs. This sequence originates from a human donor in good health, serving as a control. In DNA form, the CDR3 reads TGTGCCAGTAGTCCCTGGGCAGGGGGTTTTTACAGCAATCAGCCCCAGCATTTT. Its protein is CASSPWAGGFYSNQPQHF.